The 21 T cell receptor beta chains given below trace back to one sample, sequenced in a study of identical twins. One entry per CDR3 protein results from TCRdb running MiXCR on the 5' RACE reads. The sample lists hundreds of thousands of distinct CDR3 sequences; around 5.7% were seen once. Sequencing input: naive T cells sorted from blood. These receptors were obtained from a man younger than 35 in good health.

The chain is built from TRBV20-1 and TRBJ1-5; tentative D call: TRBD1 (6 bases). Germline CDR1 and CDR2: DFQATT and SNEGSKA (reference sequence). The CDR3 totals 15 residues. V lost 0 bases and J lost 10, with 19 bases in between. In DNA form, the CDR3 reads TGCAGTGCTAGAGATAGGGGGGCAGGCTCCGGCCCCCAGCATTTT. It encodes CSARDRGAGSGPQHF.

In this sample, this clonotype turned up many times. The V and J genes are TRBV10-1 and TRBJ1-2; TRBD1 is a possible D gene (5 bases). The CDR3 runs to 16 residues. The germline V gene has CDR1 WNHNN and CDR2 SYGVQD (reference sequence). V was trimmed by 1 base and J by 4 bases, leaving 16 bases between them. CDR3 sequence: CASSEFSGRGTYGYTF. The CDR3, as DNA: TGCGCCAGCAGTGAGTTTTCCGGGAGAGGGACCTATGGCTACACCTTC.

This clonotype was found many times. V and J are TRBV7-9 and TRBJ2-2, with a tentative D call TRBD2 (5 bases). CDR3 length: 14 amino acids. Germline assignment: CDR1 SEHNR and CDR2 FQNEAQ (reference sequence). The V and J ends lost 5 bases and 5 bases respectively, with 12 bases between them. CDR3 DNA sequence: TGTGCCAGCAGCGCCCCTAGCCGGACCGGGGAGCTGTTTTTT. Encoded protein: CASSAPSRTGELFF. The complete variable domain, with remaining parts taken from reference TRBV7-9 and TRBJ2-2, reads DTGVSQNPRHKITKRGQNVTFRCDPISEHNRLYWYRQTLGQGPEFLTYFQNEAQLEKSRLLSDRFSAERPKGSFSTLEIQRTEQGDSAMYLCASSAPSRTGELFFGEGSRLTVL.

This clonotype has just a few counts. The V and J genes are TRBV25-1 and TRBJ1-4, with D tentatively TRBD1 (5 bases). Trimming shortened V by 1 base and J by 6 bases, and 12 bases separated the two germline ends. CDR3 length equals 15 residues. CDR1 is MGHDK, CDR2 SYGVNS, per germline. CDR3 sequence: CASSEFGMGDEKLFF. CDR3 bases: TGTGCCAGCAGTGAATTCGGCATGGGGGATGAAAAACTGTTTTTT.

In its sample, this clonotype was seen many times. V and J are TRBV5-1 and TRBJ2-5; tentative D call: TRBD1 (6 bases). Trimming left V 0 bases short and J 4 bases short, with 13 bases between. CDR3 length: 15 residues. Germline-derived CDR1 and CDR2 are SGHRS and YFSETQ. The CDR3 spells CASSLGSRGGETQYF. In DNA, the CDR3 is TGCGCCAGCAGCTTGGGGTCCAGGGGTGGAGAGACCCAGTACTTC.

This chain joins TRBV12-3 or TRBV12-4 and TRBJ2-2; D gene uncertain. CDR3 length: 13 amino acids. Trimming stripped 7 bases from V and 2 bases from J, with 8 bases between. The CDR3 nucleotides are TGTGCCAGCAAGACCGTAAACACCGGGGAGCTGTTTTTT. It is translated as CASKTVNTGELFF.

This sequence joins TRBV10-3 and TRBJ1-5; D unresolved. This CDR3 spans 13 amino acids. Trimming left V 0 bases short and J 4 bases short, with 4 bases between. Germline V gene data show CDR1 as ENHRY and CDR2 as SYGVKD. CDR3 residues: CAISESRNQPQHF. The DNA for the CDR3 is TGTGCCATCAGTGAGTCGCGAAATCAGCCCCAGCATTTT.

This rearrangement joins TRBV12-3 or TRBV12-4 to TRBJ2-2; TRBD2 aligns across 8 bases. The trim removed 3 bases at V and 5 bases at J, leaving 11 bases unmatched. The CDR3 consists of 17 residues. The CDR3 DNA sequence: TGTGCCAGCAGTTTGAGCCAGCGGGAGTTACTTACCGGGGAGCTGTTTTTT. It codes for CASSLSQRELLTGELFF.

This clonotype came up many times. The chain recombines TRBV2 with TRBJ2-1; TRBD2 aligns across 7 bases. Germline V CDR1 and CDR2: SNHLY, FYNNEI. The CDR3 length is 14 residues. V dropped 8 bases and J dropped 0; count of bases not matched to a gene: 4. CDR3 residues: CASVSGGSYNEQFF. CDR3 coding DNA: TGTGCCAGCGTTTCGGGAGGCTCCTACAATGAGCAGTTCTTC.

This clonotype was observed a few times. The chain is built from TRBV3-1 and TRBJ2-2; the D gene is possibly TRBD2 (6 bases). Germline assignment: CDR1 LGHDT and CDR2 YNNKEL (reference sequence). The CDR3 covers 16 residues. The germline V and J ends were trimmed by 3 bases and 4 bases, with 15 bases remaining between them. The chain's CDR3 is CASSQPGLGSTGELFF. The CDR3 nucleotides read TGTGCCAGCAGCCAGCCGGGACTTGGAAGCACCGGGGAGCTGTTTTTT.

This clonotype showed up many times. The CDR3 is CASSDVATNEKLFF. The CDR3 DNA sequence: TGTGCCAGCAGTGACGTGGCAACTAATGAAAAACTGTTTTTT. The J gene is TRBJ1-4, the V gene TRBV12-3 or TRBV12-4, with unresolved D. V dropped 5 bases and J dropped 0 bases, with 7 bases sitting between them. The CDR3 spans 14 residues.

Ten or more counts support this clonotype. The CDR3 here is CASSLWGTSGTSYEQYV. DNA for the CDR3: TGCGCCAGCAGCTTGTGGGGGACTAGCGGGACTTCGTACGAGCAGTACGTC. V usage is TRBV5-1 and J usage is TRBJ2-7; TRBD2 matches 13 bases. V gave up 1 base and J gave up 4 bases; unmatched junction bases: 8. CDR1 is SGHRS and CDR2 is YFSETQ in the germline V gene. There are 17 residues in the CDR3.

The rearrangement uses TRBV18 and TRBJ1-5, with D tentatively TRBD1 (5 bases). The V gene's germline CDR1 is KGHSH and CDR2 LQKENI. The CDR3 consists of 15 residues. The V and J ends lost 4 bases and 4 bases respectively, with 14 bases between them. CDR3 amino acids: CASSRFEGQNQPQHF. In nucleotides, the CDR3 is TGTGCCAGCTCACGGTTTGAAGGACAAAATCAGCCCCAGCATTTT.

CDR3 region: CASSLVINTEAFF. DNA of the CDR3: TGTGCCAGCAGCTTAGTGATAAACACTGAAGCTTTCTTT. V usage is TRBV11-2 and J usage is TRBJ1-1; D is undetermined. V gave up 1 base and J gave up 2 bases, with 5 bases separating them. Germline assignment: CDR1 SGHAT and CDR2 FQNNGV. The CDR3 has 13 residues.

This chain uses TRBV5-6 with TRBJ2-5; a possible D gene is TRBD1 (6 bases). Per germline, CDR1 SGHDT and CDR2 YYEEEE. Trimming cost V 2 bases and J 7 bases, with 12 bases left between them. This CDR3 region has 13 residues. The DNA for the CDR3 is TGTGCCAGCAGCTTAGGGGGAATCGGGACCCAGTACTTC. It codes for CASSLGGIGTQYF.

In its sample, this clonotype was seen a few times. V is TRBV10-3 and J is TRBJ2-1; D may be TRBD1 (6 bases). Trimming removed 0 bases from V and 4 bases from J, with 10 bases in between. The germline CDR1 and CDR2 sequences are ENHRY and SYGVKD. The length of the CDR3 is 15 residues. Here the CDR3 reads CAISESRGQYNEQFF. CDR3 nucleotides: TGTGCCATCAGTGAGTCGAGGGGACAATACAATGAGCAGTTCTTC.

This clonotype was detected only a few times. This chain uses TRBV7-8 with TRBJ2-1; maybe TRBD1 (6 bases). Germline V gives CDR1 SGHVS, CDR2 FQNEAQ. V was pared by 5 bases and J by 5 bases, with 19 bases between. There are 16 residues in the CDR3. CDR3: CASSARRTGNNNEQFF. The DNA for the CDR3 is TGTGCCAGCAGCGCTAGACGTACAGGGAATAACAATGAGCAGTTCTTC.

This clonotype showed up many times. This sequence joins TRBV29-1 and TRBJ2-1; TRBD1 matches at 9 bases. J gave up 16 bases and V 1 base, and 11 bases lay outside the gene matches. Germline V gene sequence: CDR1 SQVTM, CDR2 ANQGSEA. The CDR3 contains 13 residues. The CDR3 sequence: CSVEGTSQGAVFF. CDR3 nucleotides: TGCAGCGTTGAAGGCACTTCACAGGGGGCCGTTTTCTTC.

This clonotype was counted only a few times. The chain uses TRBV6-5 and TRBJ2-1; D might be TRBD1 (6 bases). Trimming left V 2 bases short and J 10 bases short, with 15 bases between. The CDR3 consists of 14 residues. Germline V lookup: CDR1 MNHEY, CDR2 SVGAGI. CDR3 amino acids: CASSYTGTREEQFF. DNA for the CDR3: TGTGCCAGCAGTTACACAGGGACCCGAGAGGAGCAGTTCTTC.

This clonotype showed up many times. The chain links TRBV10-3 to TRBJ1-4, with a weak D call TRBD1 (5 bases). The CDR3 sequence is 15 residues long. The V and J ends lost 3 bases and 8 bases respectively, with 16 bases between them. The germline gives CDR1 ENHRY, CDR2 SYGVKD. The CDR3 DNA follows: TGTGCCATCAGTGAAGTGGAAAGGGGAAAAGAAAAACTGTTTTTT. Translating gives CAISEVERGKEKLFF.

This clonotype was picked up many times. The CDR3 spells CASRSVGLAGNEQFF. The CDR3 DNA reads as TGTGCCAGCAGAAGCGTTGGACTAGCCGGCAATGAGCAGTTCTTC. The chain has TRBV12-3 or TRBV12-4 and TRBJ2-1, with TRBD2 matching 8 bases. The CDR3 covers 15 residues. V dropped 6 bases and J dropped 6; count of bases not matched to a gene: 10.